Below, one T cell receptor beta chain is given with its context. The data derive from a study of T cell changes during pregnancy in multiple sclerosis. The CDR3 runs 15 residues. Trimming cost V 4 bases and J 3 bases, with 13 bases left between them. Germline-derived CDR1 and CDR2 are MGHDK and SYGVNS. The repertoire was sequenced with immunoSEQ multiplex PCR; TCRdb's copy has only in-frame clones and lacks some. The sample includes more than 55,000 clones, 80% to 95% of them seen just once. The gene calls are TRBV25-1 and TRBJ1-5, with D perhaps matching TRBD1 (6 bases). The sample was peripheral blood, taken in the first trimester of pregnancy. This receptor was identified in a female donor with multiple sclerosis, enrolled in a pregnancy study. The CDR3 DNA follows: TGTGCCAGCAGTGGTCGGGGGGCAATCAATCAGCCCCAGCATTTT. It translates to CASSGRGAINQPQHF.